The T cell receptor beta chain under discussion was sequenced for a study of T cells in Graves' hyperthyroidism and ophthalmopathy. General study findings and limits: The model forecast ophthalmopathy, anticipating it by a median approximately 6.1 months before onset.

Trimming cost V 4 bases and J 5 bases; bases outside gene matches: 5. The CDR3 covers 14 residues. CDR1 is SEHNR and CDR2 is FQNEAQ in the germline V gene (reference sequence). There were TCR beta CDR3 regions amplified from RNA transcripts. TCR CDR3 regions were first amplified by RT-PCR with HTBI primers. TCRdb reprocessed the multiplex PCR reads via MiXCR and lists one record per CDR3 protein. The sample includes 250,000 to 300,000 distinct CDR3 sequences, 13% seen only once; the top ten take 7% to 8.5%. This clonotype has ten or more counts. Its antigen is unidentified. The sequence was collected from a woman in her thirties with Graves' hyperthyroidism that later progressed to Graves' ophthalmopathy. The chain joins TRBV7-9 to TRBJ2-7; TRBD1 agrees at 10 bases. Material for sequencing was blood. The CDR3: CASSSGQGYHEQYF. The DNA for the CDR3 is TGTGCCAGCAGCTCGGGACAGGGGTACCACGAGCAGTACTTC.